This T cell receptor (beta chain) was sequenced in a study of T cell repertoires in cytomegalovirus infection. In the study overall: Based on public TCR beta signatures, there were indications of CMV infection and of a matching HLA type. Broader study findings: The cumulative frequency of public TCR beta families distinguished individuals who carried CMV together with the relevant HLA. Dominating the ex vivo response were TCR beta clonotypes that were CMV-specific and HLA-C-restricted.

One entry per CDR3 protein results from TCRdb running MiXCR on the reads. The data contain about 360,000 distinct CDR3 sequences, 15% to 20% of them seen just once; the ten biggest clones take up around 8.6%. This CDR3 comprises 11 residues. CDR1 is MNHEY and CDR2 is SMNVEV in the germline V gene (reference sequence). V gave up 6 bases and J gave up 5 bases, with 7 bases separating them. On this clonotype itself: Its cognate antigen is unknown. Just one base apart from a much larger clone, this may be a read error.

This TCR came from a human donor in good health (CMV status not recorded). Some clones in this sample may be carry-over from other donors' samples. The sample consisted of PBMCs. V usage is TRBV27 and J usage is TRBJ2-5; D may match TRBD1 or TRBD2 (5 bases each). The CDR3 DNA follows: TGTGCCAGCAGGTGGGGGGAGACCCAGTACTTC. Amino acid sequence: CASRWGETQYF.